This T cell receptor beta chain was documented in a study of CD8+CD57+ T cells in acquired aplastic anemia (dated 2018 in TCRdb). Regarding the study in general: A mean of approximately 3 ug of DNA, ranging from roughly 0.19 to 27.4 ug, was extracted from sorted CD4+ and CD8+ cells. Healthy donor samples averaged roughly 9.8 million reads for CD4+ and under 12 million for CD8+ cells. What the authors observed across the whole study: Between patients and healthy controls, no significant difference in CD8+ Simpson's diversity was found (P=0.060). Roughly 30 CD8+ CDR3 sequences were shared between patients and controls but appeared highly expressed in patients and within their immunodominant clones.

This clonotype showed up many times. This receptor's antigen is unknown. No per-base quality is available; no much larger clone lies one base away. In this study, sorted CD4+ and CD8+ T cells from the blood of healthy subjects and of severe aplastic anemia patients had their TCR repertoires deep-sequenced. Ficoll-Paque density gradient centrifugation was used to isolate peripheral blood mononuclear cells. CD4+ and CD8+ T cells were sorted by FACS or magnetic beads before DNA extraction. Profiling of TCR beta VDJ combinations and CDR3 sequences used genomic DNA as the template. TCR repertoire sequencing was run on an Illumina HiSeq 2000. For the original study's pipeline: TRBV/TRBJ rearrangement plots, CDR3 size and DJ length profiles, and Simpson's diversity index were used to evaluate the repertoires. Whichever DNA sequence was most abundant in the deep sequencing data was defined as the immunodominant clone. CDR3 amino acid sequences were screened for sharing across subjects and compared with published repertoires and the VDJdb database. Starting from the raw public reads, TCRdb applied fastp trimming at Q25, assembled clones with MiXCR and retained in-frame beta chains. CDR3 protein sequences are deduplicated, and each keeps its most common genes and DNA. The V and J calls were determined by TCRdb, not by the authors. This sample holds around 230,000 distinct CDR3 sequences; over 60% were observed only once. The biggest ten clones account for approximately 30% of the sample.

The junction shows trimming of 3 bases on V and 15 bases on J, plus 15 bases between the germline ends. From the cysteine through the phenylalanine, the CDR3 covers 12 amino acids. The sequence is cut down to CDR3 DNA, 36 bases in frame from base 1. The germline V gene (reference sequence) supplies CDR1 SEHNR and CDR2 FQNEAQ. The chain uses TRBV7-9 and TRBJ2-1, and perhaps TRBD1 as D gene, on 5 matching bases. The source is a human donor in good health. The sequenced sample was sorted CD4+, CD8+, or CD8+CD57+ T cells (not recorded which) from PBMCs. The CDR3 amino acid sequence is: CASSFKPGILFF. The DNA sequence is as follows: TGTGCCAGCAGCTTTAAGCCAGGGATTCTGTTCTTC.